These 14 T cell receptor beta chains share one sample of origin, sequenced in a study of CD8+ T cells in alopecia areata. Treatment of the sample: oral pan-JAK inhibitor, 5-10 mg twice daily. Following RNA extraction, reverse transcription yielded cDNA that acted as the sequencing template. Profiling relied on immunoSEQ multiplex PCR, and the TCRdb table lists in-frame clones only, not all of them. The data contain about 120,000 clones, roughly 50% of them singletons. The sequenced sample was CD8+ T cells sorted from blood, obtained at week 4, from a patient treated with tofacitinib. Source of these receptors: a human donor with alopecia areata.

This sequence joins TRBV30 and TRBJ2-1; 9 positions match TRBD1. Looked up from germline, CDR1 is GTSNPN and CDR2 is SVGIG (reference sequence). The CDR3 loop spans 15 amino acids. V shed 2 bases, J shed 3 bases, and the junction held 5 bases outside the gene matches. The CDR3 sequence is CAWSRTGASYNEQFF. The CDR3 DNA reads as TGTGCCTGGAGTCGGACAGGGGCTAGCTACAATGAGCAGTTCTTC.

The genes are TRBV4-1 and TRBJ1-1, with D possibly matching TRBD1 (5 bases). The CDR3 totals 16 residues. Trimming pared 5 bases from V and 1 base from J, leaving 17 bases between. Looked up from germline, CDR1 is MGHRA and CDR2 is YSYEKL. The DNA of the CDR3 is TGCGCCAGCAGCAAAAGACAGTTCTTCAAGAACACTGAAGCTTTCTTT. Amino acids: CASSKRQFFKNTEAFF.

This chain uses TRBV13 with TRBJ2-2; D remains ambiguous. The CDR3 is made up of 14 amino acids. CDR1 is PRHDT, CDR2 FYEKMQ, per germline (reference sequence). Trimming left V 5 bases short and J 6 bases short, with 13 bases between. The CDR3 here is CASSASERPGELFF. The CDR3 nucleotides read TGTGCCAGCAGCGCCTCCGAGCGTCCCGGGGAGCTGTTTTTT.

The chain carries TRBV2 and TRBJ2-7; perhaps TRBD1 as D (5 bases). CDR3 length: 13 amino acids. CDR1 is SNHLY, CDR2 FYNNEI, per germline. V shed 10 bases and J shed 5 bases, with 18 bases lying between them. The CDR3 here is CATKKGILDEQYF. CDR3 coding DNA: TGTGCCACCAAAAAGGGGATACTGGACGAGCAGTACTTC. Full variable domain (outside the CDR3, taken from reference TRBV2 and TRBJ2-7): EPEVTQTPSHQVTQMGQEVILRCVPISNHLYFYWYRQILGQKVEFLVSFYNNEISEKSEIFDDQFSVERPDGSNFTLKIRSTKLEDSAMYFCATKKGILDEQYFGPGTRLTVT.

The rearrangement links TRBV14 to TRBJ1-2; tentatively, D is TRBD1 (5 bases). Trimming removed 0 bases at V and 8 bases at J, with 10 bases between. The CDR3 is made up of 13 amino acids. CDR1 is SGHDN, CDR2 FVKESK, per germline. The CDR3 is CASSQDPGTGYTF. The CDR3 region has the DNA TGTGCCAGCAGCCAAGACCCAGGGACCGGCTACACCTTC.

V is TRBV30 and J is TRBJ2-1, with D uncertain. Germline V gene sequence: CDR1 GTSNPN, CDR2 SVGIG (reference sequence). The ends were cut back, 3 bases at V and 7 bases at J, with 13 bases in the middle. The CDR3 is 13 amino acids. CDR3 bases: TGTGCCTGGAGGGATTCGGTCCGGAATGAGCAGTTCTTC. Amino acids: CAWRDSVRNEQFF.

This chain connects TRBV29-1 to TRBJ1-1, with TRBD1 matching 7 bases. The length of the CDR3 is 13 residues. Germline CDR1 reads SQVTM; CDR2 reads ANQGSEA. Trimming removed 7 bases from V and 6 bases from J; junction bases left unmatched: 11. The CDR3 sequence is CSGTGTVDAEAFF. CDR3 bases: TGCAGCGGGACCGGGACAGTGGACGCTGAAGCTTTCTTT.

In its sample, this clone was seen once. V and J are TRBV29-1 and TRBJ2-1, with D unresolved. Trimming stripped 7 bases from V and 0 bases from J, with 10 bases between. The germline CDR1 and CDR2 sequences are SQVTM and ANQGSEA. The CDR3 consists of 13 residues. The CDR3 is CSARLSSYNEQFF. The CDR3 DNA sequence: TGCAGCGCCCGACTTAGCTCCTACAATGAGCAGTTCTTC.

The V gene is TRBV30, the J gene TRBJ2-5; TRBD1 might be the D (5 bases). The germline V and J ends were trimmed by 3 bases and 4 bases, with 12 bases remaining between them. Germline V lookup: CDR1 GTSNPN, CDR2 SVGIG (reference sequence). The CDR3 loop spans 13 amino acids. The CDR3 DNA is TGTGCCTGGAGCGATGGGGCGCGAGAGACCCAGTACTTC. Translation gives CAWSDGARETQYF.

A remark on this clone: One end of the junction does not line up with germline, which may come from a read error. The chain combines TRBV7-6 with TRBJ2-2, with no clear D. The CDR3 extends over 17 amino acids. CDR1 and CDR2 (germline): SGHVS, FNYEAQ. The CDR3 sequence is CASSLGSLLGLTGELFF. The CDR3 DNA reads as TGTGCCAGCAGCTTAGGTAGTTTATTAGGCCTGACCGGAGAGCTGTTTTTT. Full variable domain (outside the CDR3, taken from reference TRBV7-6 and TRBJ2-2): GAGVSQSPRYKVTKRGQDVALRCDPISGHVSLYWYRQALGQGPEFLTYFNYEAQQDKSGLPNDRFSAERPEGSISTLTIQRTEQRDSAMYRCASSLGSLLGLTGELFFGEGSRLTVL.

The rearrangement links TRBV5-1 to TRBJ1-5; D gene uncertain. This CDR3 has 17 amino acids. V dropped 3 bases and J dropped 0 bases, with 16 bases sitting between them. The germline CDR1 and CDR2 sequences are SGHRS and YFSETQ. The CDR3 reads CASSWATENYSNQPQHF. In nucleotides, the CDR3 is TGCGCCAGCAGCTGGGCAACAGAGAACTATAGCAATCAGCCCCAGCATTTT.

The V and J genes are TRBV29-1 and TRBJ1-1, with D unresolved. This CDR3 is built from 14 residues. V was cut by 3 bases and J by 1 base, with 12 bases left in between. Germline CDR1 reads SQVTM; CDR2 reads ANQGSEA. The CDR3 sequence is CSVDSPFGNTEAFF. The CDR3 DNA is TGCAGCGTTGATTCCCCTTTTGGGAACACTGAAGCTTTCTTT.

This chain joins TRBV10-3 and TRBJ1-3, with D uncertain. This CDR3 spans 15 amino acids. CDR1 and CDR2 from the germline V gene are ENHRY and SYGVKD. V lost 0 bases, J lost 0 bases, and 6 bases lay in between. CDR3 in DNA: TGTGCCATCAGTGAGTCCGCTAACTCTGGAAACACCATATATTTT. Translation: CAISESANSGNTIYF.

This clone has only one observation. The chain employs TRBV9 and TRBJ1-2; D may be TRBD1 (6 bases). Trimming took 0 bases from V and 6 from J, leaving 9 bases between them. The CDR3 spans 13 residues. Per the germline V gene, CDR1 is SGDLS and CDR2 is YYNGEE. This chain's CDR3 is CASSVAGADGYTF. DNA of the CDR3: TGTGCCAGCAGCGTAGCAGGGGCTGATGGCTACACCTTC.